Listed here are 26 T cell receptor beta chains from one sample, sequenced in a study of T cell clones after liver transplantation. The data were produced by immunoSEQ multiplex PCR, yet TCRdb's version contains in-frame clones alone and is incomplete. The data hold just over 60,000 clones, with over 55% observed a single time. The sequenced sample was CD4+ T cells from blood, obtained before liver transplant. These receptors were obtained from a human donor who received a liver transplant.

This clone was seen more than once but under ten times. The chain carries TRBV5-5 and TRBJ2-2; D possibly corresponds to TRBD1 (6 bases). The CDR3 consists of 14 residues. Germline V gene sequence: CDR1 SGHKS, CDR2 YYEKEE (reference sequence). V lost 4 bases and J 5 bases, leaving 12 bases between the germline ends. The CDR3 here is CASSLDRGTGELFF. The CDR3 DNA follows: TGTGCCAGCAGCCTGGACAGAGGGACCGGGGAGCTGTTTTTT.

This rearrangement joins TRBV30 to TRBJ2-1; D call uncertain. V was cut by 4 bases and J by 3 bases, with 13 bases left in between. Germline CDR1 is GTSNPN and CDR2 is SVGIG (reference sequence). This CDR3 has 14 residues. The CDR3 region has the DNA TGTGCCTGGACCCCTAGAGGAAACTACAATGAGCAGTTCTTC. Translation: CAWTPRGNYNEQFF.

By share, this clone ranks as medium-sized. Other DNA sequences in this sample translate to the same CDR3. The J gene is TRBJ1-6, the V gene TRBV28; D may be TRBD1 (6 bases). Germline CDR1 MDHEN, CDR2 SYDVKM. The CDR3 is 14 residues long. V lost 7 bases, J lost 7 bases, and 14 bases lay in between. In nucleotides, the CDR3 is TGTGCCAGCACCAACAGGGTTGTGAATTCACCCCTCCACTTT. Its translation is CASTNRVVNSPLHF.

The V call is TRBV6-4, the J call TRBJ2-7; 9 nucleotides agree with TRBD1. The V segment lost 3 bases and the J segment 4 bases; nucleotides outside the gene matches: 4. Germline V CDR1 and CDR2: MRHNA, SNTAGT. This CDR3 region has 14 residues. CDR3 DNA sequence: TGTGCCAGCAGTGAGGCGACAGGGGGTTACGAGCAGTACTTC. This codes for CASSEATGGYEQYF.

CDR3: CASSLAGSGGFGGANVLTF. In DNA form, the CDR3 reads TGTGCCAGCAGCTTGGCCGGTTCAGGGGGCTTCGGTGGGGCCAACGTCCTGACTTTC. This rearrangement joins TRBV5-6 to TRBJ2-6, with 8 positions matching TRBD1. With V trimmed by 0 bases and J by 3 bases, 11 bases remained unmatched. From germline, CDR1 is SGHDT and CDR2 YYEEEE. The CDR3 loop spans 19 amino acids.

This clone was seen only a few times. V is TRBV10-1 and J is TRBJ1-1, with TRBD1 identical over 7 bases. After removal of 6 bases from V and 8 bases from J, the junction contained 9 bases not matched to a gene. The CDR3 has 13 amino acids. Germline V gene lookup returns CDR1 WNHNN and CDR2 SYGVQD (reference sequence). CDR3: CASSPLGTEEAFF. CDR3 in DNA: TGCGCCAGCAGCCCTCTAGGGACAGAAGAAGCTTTCTTT.

The chain combines TRBV5-1 with TRBJ1-4; D might be TRBD1 (6 bases). This CDR3 is built from 14 residues. The V gene lost 1 base and the J gene lost 3 bases, with 7 bases spanning the gap. Germline V gene data show CDR1 as SGHRS and CDR2 as YFSETQ. The CDR3 nucleotides read TGCGCCAGCAGCTTGCAGGGGTCTAATGAAAAACTGTTTTTT. Translated: CASSLQGSNEKLFF. Together with reference TRBV5-1 and TRBJ1-4, the CDR3 gives the full variable domain: KAGVTQTPRYLIKTRGQQVTLSCSPISGHRSVSWYQQTPGQGLQFLFEYFSETQRNKGNFPGRFSGRQFSNSRSEMNVSTLELGDSALYLCASSLQGSNEKLFFGSGTQLSVL.

The rearrangement links TRBV6-5 to TRBJ2-7, with D possibly matching TRBD2 (7 bases). Germline V gene sequence: CDR1 MNHEY, CDR2 SVGAGI. V was trimmed by 4 bases and J by 0 bases, leaving 10 bases between them. This CDR3 spans 14 amino acids. The CDR3 DNA reads TGTGCCAGCAGTTGGGGGGGCAGCTCCTACGAGCAGTACTTC. This translates into CASSWGGSSYEQYF.

This rearrangement joins TRBV29-1 to TRBJ1-1; 7 nucleotides line up with TRBD1. CDR3 size: 13 residues. V shed 7 bases, J shed 4 bases, and the junction held 9 bases outside the gene matches. Germline-derived CDR1 and CDR2 are SQVTM and ANQGSEA. CDR3 sequence reads: CSAVTGDGTEAFF. Here the CDR3 DNA reads TGCAGCGCCGTAACAGGGGACGGCACTGAAGCTTTCTTT.

This chain joins TRBV10-3 and TRBJ2-7; the match to TRBD2 covers 8 bases. The V segment lost 4 bases and the J segment 4 bases; nucleotides outside the gene matches: 9. Looked up from germline, CDR1 is ENHRY and CDR2 is SYGVKD. CDR3 size: 15 residues. DNA for the CDR3: TGTGCCATCAGTGGAAAGGCGGCGGGGGGATACGAGCAGTACTTC. The encoded protein is CAISGKAAGGYEQYF.

The count of this clone is one. The rearrangement uses TRBV7-2 and TRBJ2-1, with 9 bases lining up with TRBD2. Germline CDR1 and CDR2: SGHTA and FQGNSA. CDR3 length equals 14 residues. Trimming removed 11 bases from V and 0 bases from J; junction bases left unmatched: 5. CDR3: CAGGTSSSYNEQFF. The CDR3 DNA reads TGTGCCGGCGGGACTAGCAGCTCCTACAATGAGCAGTTCTTC.

The chain is built from TRBV28 and TRBJ2-7; the D gene is possibly TRBD1 (6 bases). This CDR3 has 13 residues. With 5 bases removed from V and 4 bases from J, the gap between germline ends came to 12 bases. From germline, CDR1 is MDHEN and CDR2 SYDVKM. The CDR3 DNA reads as TGTGCCAGCAGTCCAGGACAGAGTTACGAGCAGTACTTC. Translating it yields CASSPGQSYEQYF.

This chain joins TRBV6-1 and TRBJ2-1, with D hard to call. This CDR3 comprises 13 residues. The germline V and J ends were trimmed by 7 bases and 6 bases, with 13 bases remaining between them. Germline V lookup: CDR1 MNHNS, CDR2 SASEGT. DNA for the CDR3: TGTGCCAGCACGCAGAGACTTTCCAATGAGCAGTTCTTC. As protein: CASTQRLSNEQFF.

The chain uses TRBV9 and TRBJ1-2; D may be TRBD1 (5 bases). The germline V and J ends were trimmed by 3 bases and 8 bases, with 20 bases remaining between them. The CDR3 contains 15 residues. CDR1 is SGDLS, CDR2 YYNGEE, per germline. CDR3 amino acids: CASSEGGGLLGGYTF. The CDR3 DNA is TGTGCCAGCAGCGAGGGCGGGGGACTACTTGGCGGCTACACCTTC.

This clone was counted once. The chain recombines TRBV7-6 with TRBJ1-5; 8 positions agree with TRBD1. The trim removed 5 bases at V and 5 bases at J, leaving 14 bases unmatched. CDR1 is SGHVS and CDR2 is FNYEAQ in the germline V gene. The CDR3 is made up of 17 amino acids. CDR3 region: CASSGKARTGKDQPQHF. The CDR3 DNA reads as TGTGCCAGCAGCGGAAAGGCCCGGACAGGGAAAGATCAGCCCCAGCATTTT. Filled out from reference TRBV7-6 and TRBJ1-5, the complete variable domain reads GAGVSQSPRYKVTKRGQDVALRCDPISGHVSLYWYRQALGQGPEFLTYFNYEAQQDKSGLPNDRFSAERPEGSISTLTIQRTEQRDSAMYRCASSGKARTGKDQPQHFGDGTRLSIL.

The chain joins TRBV19 to TRBJ2-3; D uncertain. The CDR3 extends over 13 amino acids. The germline gives CDR1 LNHDA, CDR2 SQIVND (reference sequence). Trimming removed 3 bases from V and 4 bases from J, with 8 bases in between. CDR3: CASSIARPDTQYF. CDR3 bases: TGTGCCAGTAGTATCGCCAGGCCAGATACGCAGTATTTT.

This clone was seen only a few times. The chain uses TRBV10-2 and TRBJ1-6; 7 positions agree with TRBD1. Germline-derived CDR1 and CDR2 are WSHSY and SAAADI. There are 12 residues in the CDR3. V lost 6 bases, J lost 8 bases, and 1 base stayed unmatched. The CDR3: CASSGQDSPLHF. The CDR3 bases are TGCGCCAGCAGCGGACAGGATTCACCCCTCCACTTT.

CDR3 sequence (DNA): TGTGCCAGCAGATATGACGGAGGGTCTGGAAACACCATATATTTT. Protein: CASRYDGGSGNTIYF. This chain uses TRBV5-4 with TRBJ1-3; no clear D. Between the trimmed V and J ends, which lost 5 bases and 1 base, there was a span of 13 bases. CDR3 length: 15 amino acids. Germline V gives CDR1 SGHNT, CDR2 YYREEE (reference sequence).

The rearrangement links TRBV6-5 to TRBJ1-1; tentative D call: TRBD1 (5 bases). Looked up from germline, CDR1 is MNHEY and CDR2 is SVGAGI. The CDR3 extends over 13 amino acids. V dropped 5 bases and J dropped 5 bases, with 12 bases sitting between them. CDR3 sequence (DNA): TGTGCCAGCAGTCCATTCAGGGTTACTGAAGCTTTCTTT. Its protein is CASSPFRVTEAFF.

The gene calls are TRBV5-1 and TRBJ2-6, with D uncertain. The CDR3 runs to 15 residues. The germline V and J ends were trimmed by 5 bases and 0 bases, with 9 bases remaining between them. CDR1 and CDR2 (germline): SGHRS, YFSETQ. The CDR3 DNA sequence: TGCGCCAGCAGACCGGTCCTCTCTGGGGCCAACGTCCTGACTTTC. This translates into CASRPVLSGANVLTF.

V and J are TRBV5-1 and TRBJ1-5; the match to TRBD1 covers 8 bases. The J segment lost 4 bases and the V segment lost 6 bases, leaving 9 bases of the junction unmatched. Germline V gene lookup returns CDR1 SGHRS and CDR2 YFSETQ. The CDR3 has 15 residues. The CDR3 DNA sequence: TGCGCCAGCACTCAGACAGGGGAAGGGAATCAGCCCCAGCATTTT. Protein sequence: CASTQTGEGNQPQHF. Complete variable domain (other parts from reference TRBV5-1 and TRBJ1-5): KAGVTQTPRYLIKTRGQQVTLSCSPISGHRSVSWYQQTPGQGLQFLFEYFSETQRNKGNFPGRFSGRQFSNSRSEMNVSTLELGDSALYLCASTQTGEGNQPQHFGDGTRLSIL.

The chain has TRBV4-2 and TRBJ2-3, with 9 bases matching TRBD2. The CDR3 covers 19 residues. The germline V gene encodes CDR1 LGHNA and CDR2 YNFKEQ. Trimming took 1 base from V and 4 from J; bases not matched to a gene: 15. DNA of the CDR3: TGTGCCAGCAGCCAAGTCGCCAGTCAAGTAGCGGGGGTGGCAGATACGCAGTATTTT. This sequence encodes CASSQVASQVAGVADTQYF.

V and J are TRBV2 and TRBJ2-5; 11 bases agree with TRBD2. The CDR3 covers 14 residues. Losses at the gene ends were 4 bases for V and 5 bases for J; bases not matched to a gene: 3. The V gene's germline CDR1 is SNHLY and CDR2 FYNNEI. CDR3 region: CASSGLAGGETQYF. The CDR3 coding sequence is TGTGCCAGCAGTGGTCTAGCGGGGGGTGAGACCCAGTACTTC.

V gene TRBV29-1 combines with J gene TRBJ1-1; possible D gene TRBD1, 5 bases. Germline CDR1 SQVTM, CDR2 ANQGSEA. CDR3 length equals 13 residues. The CDR3 region is CSVDGGSNTEAFF. In DNA, the CDR3 is TGCTCCGTTGACGGGGGGTCGAACACTGAAGCTTTCTTT.

At least ten counts were recorded for this clone. The chain links TRBV10-2 to TRBJ2-1; D is unresolved. There are 12 residues in the CDR3. Germline loops: CDR1 WSHSY, CDR2 SAAADI. V shed 6 bases and J shed 0 bases, with 3 bases lying between them. CDR3 coding DNA: TGCGCCAGCAGCATCTCCTACAATGAGCAGTTCTTC. Its translation: CASSISYNEQFF.

This chain connects TRBV7-9 to TRBJ1-1; D unclear. This CDR3 is 14 amino acids long. The V end was cut by 7 bases, the J end by 6 bases, with 18 bases between. Germline V gives CDR1 SEHNR, CDR2 FQNEAQ (reference sequence). The chain's CDR3 is CASTRTGFDAEAFF. In DNA form, the CDR3 reads TGTGCCAGCACCCGGACTGGGTTCGATGCTGAAGCTTTCTTT.